This T cell receptor (beta chain) comes out of a study of blood T cell repertoires in COVID-19. Looking at the study overall: T cells, B-cell-depleted T cells, or PBMCs provided the cDNA or gDNA that served as material.

The CDR3 length is 14 residues. The V gene lost 2 bases and the J gene lost 14 bases, with 16 bases spanning the gap. Germline V gene data show CDR1 as KGHSH and CDR2 as LQKENI. This table comes from immunoSEQ multiplex PCR, and its TCRdb copy is limited to in-frame clones, with some not included. Of about 69,000 clones listed, 90% are singletons. The rearrangement links TRBV18 to TRBJ1-6; D unresolved. This TCR derives from a man over 45 with acute or convalescent COVID-19. Material for sequencing was peripheral blood. Here the CDR3 DNA reads TGTGCCAGCTCACCAAATATCGCGGTAACCACCCTCCACTTT. Its translation: CASSPNIAVTTLHF.